Below, 3 T cell receptor beta chains from the same sample are listed, as sequenced in a study of chemoradiotherapy in HPV16-positive cancers. The data were produced by immunoSEQ multiplex PCR, yet TCRdb's version contains in-frame clones alone and is incomplete. Of more than 13,000 clones listed, almost 90% are singletons. The sample in question was blood, obtained from a patient who underwent chemoradiotherapy. These TCRs come from a human donor with HPV-associated anogenital cancer.

The chain recombines TRBV10-2 with TRBJ2-7, with D possibly TRBD1 on 5 matching bases. Germline CDR1 and CDR2: WSHSY and SAAADI. Deletions cut 0 bases from V and 0 bases from J, with 9 bases between. CDR3 size: 15 residues. Written as DNA, the CDR3 is TGCGCCAGCAGTGAGTCGGGGCAGAGCTCCTACGAGCAGTACTTC. Amino acid sequence: CASSESGQSSYEQYF.

The chain has TRBV7-3 and TRBJ1-2, with D possibly being TRBD1 (5 bases). Between the trimmed V and J ends, which lost 2 bases and 3 bases, there was a span of 22 bases. Germline assignment: CDR1 SGHTA and CDR2 FQGTGA. The CDR3 is made up of 18 amino acids. This chain's CDR3 is CASSLLSPRGGSDYGYTF. DNA of the CDR3: TGTGCCAGCAGCTTATTGAGCCCACGTGGGGGGAGCGACTATGGCTACACCTTC. The variable domain in full, completed from reference TRBV7-3 and TRBJ1-2, reads GAGVSQTPSNKVTEKGKYVELRCDPISGHTALYWYRQSLGQGPEFLIYFQGTGAADDSGLPNDRFFAVRPEGSVSTLKIQRTERGDSAVYLCASSLLSPRGGSDYGYTFGSGTRLTVV.

The genes are TRBV19 and TRBJ1-1; 10 bases are a match to TRBD1. This CDR3 spans 15 amino acids. Germline lookup yields CDR1 LNHDA and CDR2 SQIVND (reference sequence). V lost 3 bases to trimming and J lost 4 bases; unmatched junction nucleotides: 5. CDR3 residues: CASSIRGQGPTEAFF. For the CDR3, the DNA is TGTGCCAGTAGTATCCGGGGACAGGGGCCCACTGAAGCTTTCTTT.